This T cell receptor beta chain was documented in a study of control samples from healthy donors and cancer patients. The CDR3 extends over 14 amino acids. Per the germline V gene, CDR1 is LNHDA and CDR2 is SQIVND (reference sequence). Trimming took 5 bases from V and 4 from J; bases not matched to a gene: 6. The table came from immunoSEQ multiplex PCR; TCRdb's copy has only in-frame clones and leaves some out. The sample lists 57,000 or so clones; around 87% were seen once. Sequenced input: PBMCs. The chain links TRBV19 to TRBJ1-2; 8 bases fit TRBD1. The clonotype comes from a man in his 60s with colorectal cancer. The chain's CDR3 is CASSFGQGSYGYTF. Here the CDR3 DNA reads TGTGCCAGTAGTTTCGGACAGGGCAGCTATGGCTACACCTTC.